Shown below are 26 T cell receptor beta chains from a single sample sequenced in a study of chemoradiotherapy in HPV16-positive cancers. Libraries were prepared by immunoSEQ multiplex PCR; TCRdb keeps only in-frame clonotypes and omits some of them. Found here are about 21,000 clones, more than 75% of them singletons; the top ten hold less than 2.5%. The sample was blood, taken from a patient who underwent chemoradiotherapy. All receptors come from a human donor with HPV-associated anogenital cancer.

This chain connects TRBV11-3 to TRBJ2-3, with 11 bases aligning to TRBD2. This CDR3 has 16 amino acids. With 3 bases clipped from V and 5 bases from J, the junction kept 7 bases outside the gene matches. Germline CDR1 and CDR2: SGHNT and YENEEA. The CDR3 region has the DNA TGTGCCAGCAGCTTTACTAGCGGGAGCATCGGAGATACGCAGTATTTT. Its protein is CASSFTSGSIGDTQYF.

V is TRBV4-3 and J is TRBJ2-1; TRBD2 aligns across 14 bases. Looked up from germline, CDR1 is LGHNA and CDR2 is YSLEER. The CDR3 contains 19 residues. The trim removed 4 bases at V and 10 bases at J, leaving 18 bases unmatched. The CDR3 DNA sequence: TGCGCCAGCAGCCCTAGAGGGGGCGGGACTAGCGGGAGTCGAAACGAGCAGTTCTTC. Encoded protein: CASSPRGGGTSGSRNEQFF.

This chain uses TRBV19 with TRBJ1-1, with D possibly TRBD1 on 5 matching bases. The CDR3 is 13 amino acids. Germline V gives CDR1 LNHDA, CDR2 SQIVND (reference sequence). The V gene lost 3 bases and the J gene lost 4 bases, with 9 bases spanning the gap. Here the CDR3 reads CASSIPGGTEAFF. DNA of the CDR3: TGTGCCAGTAGTATTCCGGGGGGCACTGAAGCTTTCTTT. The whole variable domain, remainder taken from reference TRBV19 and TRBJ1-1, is DGGITQSPKYLFRKEGQNVTLSCEQNLNHDAMYWYRQDPGQGLRLIYYSQIVNDFQKGDIAEGYSVSREKKESFPLTVTSAQKNPTAFYLCASSIPGGTEAFFGQGTRLTVV.

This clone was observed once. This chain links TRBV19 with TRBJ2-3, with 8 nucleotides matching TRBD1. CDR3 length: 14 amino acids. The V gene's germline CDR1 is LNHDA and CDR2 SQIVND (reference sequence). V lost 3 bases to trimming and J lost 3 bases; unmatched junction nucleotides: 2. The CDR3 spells CASSIGQGTDTQYF. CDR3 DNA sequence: TGTGCCAGTAGTATCGGACAGGGAACAGATACGCAGTATTTT.

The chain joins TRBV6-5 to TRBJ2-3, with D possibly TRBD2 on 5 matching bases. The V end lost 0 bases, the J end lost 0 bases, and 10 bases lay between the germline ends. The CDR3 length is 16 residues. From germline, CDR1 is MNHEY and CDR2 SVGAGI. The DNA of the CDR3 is TGTGCCAGCAGTTACTCGACGAGCGGTAGCACAGATACGCAGTATTTT. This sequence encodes CASSYSTSGSTDTQYF.

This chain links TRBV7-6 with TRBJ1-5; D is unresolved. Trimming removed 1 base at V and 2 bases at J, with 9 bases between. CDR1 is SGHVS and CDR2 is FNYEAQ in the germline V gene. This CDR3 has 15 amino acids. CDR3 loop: CASSLGSQGNQPQHF. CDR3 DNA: TGTGCCAGCAGCTTAGGGTCCCAGGGCAATCAGCCCCAGCATTTT. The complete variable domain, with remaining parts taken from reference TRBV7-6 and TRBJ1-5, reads GAGVSQSPRYKVTKRGQDVALRCDPISGHVSLYWYRQALGQGPEFLTYFNYEAQQDKSGLPNDRFSAERPEGSISTLTIQRTEQRDSAMYRCASSLGSQGNQPQHFGDGTRLSIL.

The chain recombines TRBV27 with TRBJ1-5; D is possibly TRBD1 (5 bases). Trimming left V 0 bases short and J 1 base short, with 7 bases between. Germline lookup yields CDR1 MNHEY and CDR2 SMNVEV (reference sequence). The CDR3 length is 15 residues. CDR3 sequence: CASSLSTVSNQPQHF. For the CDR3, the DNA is TGTGCCAGCAGTTTATCGACAGTGAGCAATCAGCCCCAGCATTTT.

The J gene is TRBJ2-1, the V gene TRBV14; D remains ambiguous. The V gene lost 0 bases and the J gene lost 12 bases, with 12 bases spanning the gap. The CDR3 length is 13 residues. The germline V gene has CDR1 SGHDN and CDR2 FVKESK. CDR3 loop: CASSQDRQAMQFF. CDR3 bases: TGTGCCAGCAGCCAAGATAGGCAAGCTATGCAGTTCTTC.

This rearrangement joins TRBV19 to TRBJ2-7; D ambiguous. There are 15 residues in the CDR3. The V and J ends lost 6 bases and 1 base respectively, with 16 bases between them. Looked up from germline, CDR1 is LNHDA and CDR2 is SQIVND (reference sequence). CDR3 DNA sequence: TGTGCCAGTAGCTCCGGGTCTAGTTGGTCCTACGAGCAGTACTTC. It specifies CASSSGSSWSYEQYF.

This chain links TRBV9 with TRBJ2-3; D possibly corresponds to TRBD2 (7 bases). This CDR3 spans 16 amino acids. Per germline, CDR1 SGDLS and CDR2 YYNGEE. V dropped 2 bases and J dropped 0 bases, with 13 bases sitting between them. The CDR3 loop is CASSVRGGYSTDTQYF. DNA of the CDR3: TGTGCCAGCAGCGTGAGGGGGGGCTATAGCACAGATACGCAGTATTTT.

The CDR3 protein is CASSLGAGGPDTQYF. The DNA of the CDR3 is TGTGCCAGCAGCTTAGGGGCGGGAGGGCCAGATACGCAGTATTTT. The chain uses TRBV7-9 and TRBJ2-3; 9 positions match TRBD2. The CDR3 runs to 15 residues. Trimming removed 1 base from V and 4 bases from J; junction bases left unmatched: 3. Germline CDR1 reads SEHNR; CDR2 reads FQNEAQ (reference sequence).

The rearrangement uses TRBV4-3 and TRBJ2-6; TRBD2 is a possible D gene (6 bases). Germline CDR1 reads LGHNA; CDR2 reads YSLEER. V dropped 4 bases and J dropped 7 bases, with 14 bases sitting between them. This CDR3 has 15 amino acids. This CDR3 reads CASSLGTPQANVLTF. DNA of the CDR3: TGCGCCAGCAGCCTAGGGACTCCTCAAGCCAACGTCCTGACTTTC.

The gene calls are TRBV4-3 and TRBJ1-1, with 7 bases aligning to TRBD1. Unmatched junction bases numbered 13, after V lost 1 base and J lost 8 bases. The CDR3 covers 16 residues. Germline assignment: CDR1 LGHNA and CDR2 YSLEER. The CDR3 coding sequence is TGCGCCAGCAGCCAAGGGGGGGCGACAGGGCATAGGGAAGCTTTCTTT. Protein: CASSQGGATGHREAFF.

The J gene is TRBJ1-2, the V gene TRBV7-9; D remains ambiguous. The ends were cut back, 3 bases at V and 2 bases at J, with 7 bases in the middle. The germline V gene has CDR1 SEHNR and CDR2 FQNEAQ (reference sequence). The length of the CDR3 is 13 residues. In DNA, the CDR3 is TGTGCCAGCAGCTTGGCAGGAAACTATGGCTACACCTTC. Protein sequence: CASSLAGNYGYTF. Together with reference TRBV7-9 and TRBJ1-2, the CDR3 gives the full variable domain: DTGVSQNPRHKITKRGQNVTFRCDPISEHNRLYWYRQTLGQGPEFLTYFQNEAQLEKSRLLSDRFSAERPKGSFSTLEIQRTEQGDSAMYLCASSLAGNYGYTFGSGTRLTVV.

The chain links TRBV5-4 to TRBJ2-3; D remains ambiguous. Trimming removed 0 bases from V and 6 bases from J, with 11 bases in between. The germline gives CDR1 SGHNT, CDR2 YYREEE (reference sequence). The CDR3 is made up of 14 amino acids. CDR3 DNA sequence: TGTGCCAGCAGCTTGGAAATCCACGGGGATACGCAGTATTTT. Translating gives CASSLEIHGDTQYF.

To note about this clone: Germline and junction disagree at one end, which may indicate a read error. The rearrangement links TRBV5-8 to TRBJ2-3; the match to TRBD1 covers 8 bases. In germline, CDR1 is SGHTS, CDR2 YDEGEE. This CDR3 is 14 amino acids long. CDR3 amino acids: CASSPGQGTYTQYF. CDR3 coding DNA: TGTGCCAGCAGCCCCGGACAGGGCACATATACGCAGTATTTT.

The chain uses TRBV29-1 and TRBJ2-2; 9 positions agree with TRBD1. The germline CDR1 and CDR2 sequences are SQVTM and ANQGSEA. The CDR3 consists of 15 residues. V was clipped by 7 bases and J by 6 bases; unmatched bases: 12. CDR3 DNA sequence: TGCAGCGCCGCTGCCGGGACAGGGTTCGCCGGGGAGCTGTTTTTT. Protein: CSAAAGTGFAGELFF.

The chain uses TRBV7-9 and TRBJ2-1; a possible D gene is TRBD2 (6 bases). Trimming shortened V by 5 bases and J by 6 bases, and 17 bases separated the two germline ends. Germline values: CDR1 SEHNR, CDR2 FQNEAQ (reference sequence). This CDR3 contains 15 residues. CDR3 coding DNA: TGTGCCAGCAGCCCCCCCGGCGTTAGCGGCAATGAGCAGTTCTTC. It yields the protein CASSPPGVSGNEQFF.

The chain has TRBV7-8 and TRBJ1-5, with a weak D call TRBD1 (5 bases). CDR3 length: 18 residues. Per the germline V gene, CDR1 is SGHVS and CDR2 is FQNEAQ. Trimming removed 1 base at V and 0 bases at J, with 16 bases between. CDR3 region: CASSLGAPGTGSNQPQHF. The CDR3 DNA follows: TGTGCCAGCAGCTTAGGGGCGCCAGGGACGGGTAGCAATCAGCCCCAGCATTTT. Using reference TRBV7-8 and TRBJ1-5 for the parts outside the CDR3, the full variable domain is GAGVSQSPRYKVAKRGQDVALRCDPISGHVSLFWYQQALGQGPEFLTYFQNEAQLDKSGLPSDRFFAERPEGSVSTLKIQRTQQEDSAVYLCASSLGAPGTGSNQPQHFGDGTRLSIL.

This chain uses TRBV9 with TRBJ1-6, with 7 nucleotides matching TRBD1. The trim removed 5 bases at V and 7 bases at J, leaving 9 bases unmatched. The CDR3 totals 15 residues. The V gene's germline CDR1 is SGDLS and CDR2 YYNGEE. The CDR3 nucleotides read TGTGCCAGCAGGAAAGAGACAGGGAACAATTCACCCCTCCACTTT. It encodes CASRKETGNNSPLHF.

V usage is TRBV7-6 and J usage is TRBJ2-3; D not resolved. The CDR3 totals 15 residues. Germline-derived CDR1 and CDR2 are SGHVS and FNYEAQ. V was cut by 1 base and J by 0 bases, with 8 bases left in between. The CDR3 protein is CASSLGSSSTDTQYF. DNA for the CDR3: TGTGCCAGCAGCTTAGGATCGTCTAGCACAGATACGCAGTATTTT.

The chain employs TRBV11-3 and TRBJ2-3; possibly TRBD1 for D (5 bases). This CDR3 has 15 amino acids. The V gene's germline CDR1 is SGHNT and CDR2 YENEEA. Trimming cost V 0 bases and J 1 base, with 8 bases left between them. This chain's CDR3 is CASSLDLQGTDTQYF. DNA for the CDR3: TGTGCCAGCAGCTTAGATTTACAGGGCACAGATACGCAGTATTTT.

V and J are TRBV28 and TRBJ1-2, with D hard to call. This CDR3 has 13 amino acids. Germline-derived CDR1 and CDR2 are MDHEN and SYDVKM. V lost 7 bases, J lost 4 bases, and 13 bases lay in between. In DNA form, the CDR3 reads TGTGCCAGCAAGGGTCCGAACCTCTATGGCTACACCTTC. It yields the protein CASKGPNLYGYTF.

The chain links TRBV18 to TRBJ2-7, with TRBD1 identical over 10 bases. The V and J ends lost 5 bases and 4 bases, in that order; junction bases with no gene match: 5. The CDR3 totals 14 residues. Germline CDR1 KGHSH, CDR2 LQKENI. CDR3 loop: CASSTDRGKYEQYF. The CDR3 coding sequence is TGTGCCAGCTCAACGGACAGGGGGAAGTACGAGCAGTACTTC.

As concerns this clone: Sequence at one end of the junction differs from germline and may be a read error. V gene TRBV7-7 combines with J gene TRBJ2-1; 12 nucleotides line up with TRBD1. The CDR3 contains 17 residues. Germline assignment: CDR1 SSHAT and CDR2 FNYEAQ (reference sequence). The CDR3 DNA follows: TGTGCTAGCAGCCCAAGACCGGGACAGGGGGCGCGAAATGAGCAGTTCTTC. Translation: CASSPRPGQGARNEQFF.

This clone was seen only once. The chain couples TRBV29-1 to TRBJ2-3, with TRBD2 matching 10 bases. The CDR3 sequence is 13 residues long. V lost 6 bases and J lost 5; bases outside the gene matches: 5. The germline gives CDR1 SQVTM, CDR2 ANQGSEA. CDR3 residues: CSVSGGAIDTQYF. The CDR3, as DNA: TGCAGCGTAAGCGGGGGGGCCATAGATACGCAGTATTTT.